These 30 T cell receptor beta chains were sequenced from one sample in a study of cytomegalovirus exposure and HLA in healthy donors. The PCR contained 60 Vbeta and 13 Jbeta primers. The method was immunoSEQ multiplex PCR; TCRdb's version includes in-frame clones alone and lacks a portion of them. The sample has roughly 100,000 clones; under 80% are singletons. The sample was PBMCs. These receptors were taken from a woman in her 50s in good health and CMV-seropositive.

The chain uses TRBV30 and TRBJ2-3; tentative D call: TRBD1 (6 bases). Germline values: CDR1 GTSNPN, CDR2 SVGIG (reference sequence). The CDR3 consists of 15 residues. The germline V and J ends were trimmed by 1 base and 7 bases, with 18 bases remaining between them. CDR3 DNA: TGTGCCTGGAGTGCCAGGACAGCTATACTCCATACGCAGTATTTT. Its translation is CAWSARTAILHTQYF.

This chain uses TRBV2 with TRBJ2-5; D is ambiguous. Germline CDR1 reads SNHLY; CDR2 reads FYNNEI. Trimming shortened V by 4 bases and J by 4 bases, and 7 bases separated the two germline ends. This CDR3 has 12 amino acids. DNA of the CDR3: TGTGCCAGCAGTGTAGTCGGAGAGACCCAGTACTTC. It codes for CASSVVGETQYF.

The chain employs TRBV7-3 and TRBJ1-1, with 11 nucleotides matching TRBD1. CDR1 is SGHTA and CDR2 is FQGTGA in the germline V gene. Trimming took 0 bases from V and 3 from J; bases not matched to a gene: 9. CDR3 length: 18 residues. The CDR3 DNA reads as TGTGCCAGCAGCTTAACTGGGACAGGGGGAAATAGGCACACTGAAGCTTTCTTT. It encodes CASSLTGTGGNRHTEAFF.

The chain carries TRBV7-8 and TRBJ1-5, with 8 nucleotides matching TRBD1. This CDR3 spans 16 amino acids. Germline V gene data show CDR1 as SGHVS and CDR2 as FQNEAQ. The trim removed 1 base at V and 7 bases at J, leaving 9 bases unmatched. Here the CDR3 reads CASSLEQGALRQPQHF. CDR3 sequence (DNA): TGTGCCAGCAGCTTAGAGCAGGGGGCCCTCCGGCAGCCCCAGCATTTT.

The gene calls are TRBV18 and TRBJ1-1; the D is unclear. V was trimmed by 3 bases and J by 2 bases, leaving 19 bases between them. The CDR3 has 17 residues. Germline V gene data show CDR1 as KGHSH and CDR2 as LQKENI. CDR3 sequence: CASSPRVPPKTNTEAFF. In DNA form, the CDR3 reads TGTGCCAGCTCACCTCGGGTCCCCCCAAAAACTAACACTGAAGCTTTCTTT.

This clone came up a few times. V and J are TRBV6-5 and TRBJ2-1; D is possibly TRBD2 (7 bases). The CDR3 totals 12 residues. V lost 8 bases, J lost 9 bases, and 14 bases lay in between. Germline assignment: CDR1 MNHEY and CDR2 SVGAGI. The DNA for the CDR3 is TGTGCCAGCGGGGGGGCGCGCGGTGAGCAGTTCTTC. Its protein product is CASGGARGEQFF.

The V call is TRBV9, the J call TRBJ2-1; 9 bases are a match to TRBD2. This CDR3 contains 16 residues. Germline lookup yields CDR1 SGDLS and CDR2 YYNGEE. The V gene end was trimmed by 3 bases and the J gene end by 0 bases; junction bases not matched to a gene: 4. In DNA, the CDR3 is TGTGCCAGCAGCGCCAGCGGGGGGAGCTCCTACAATGAGCAGTTCTTC. Translation gives CASSASGGSSYNEQFF.

The chain is built from TRBV27 and TRBJ2-3; D remains ambiguous. The CDR3 is 16 amino acids. V lost 6 bases, J lost 0 bases, and 16 bases lay in between. Germline assignment: CDR1 MNHEY and CDR2 SMNVEV (reference sequence). This chain's CDR3 is CASRLSASISTDTQYF. The CDR3 region has the DNA TGTGCCAGCAGACTAAGCGCGAGTATTAGCACAGATACGCAGTATTTT.

The CDR3 region is CASSETTGLGTEAFF. CDR3 sequence (DNA): TGTGCCAGCAGTGAAACAACAGGGTTGGGCACTGAAGCTTTCTTT. This chain links TRBV6-1 with TRBJ1-1, with D possibly being TRBD1 (6 bases). This CDR3 region has 15 residues. Trimming cost V 2 bases and J 4 bases, with 14 bases left between them. The V gene's germline CDR1 is MNHNS and CDR2 SASEGT.

The chain is built from TRBV5-1 and TRBJ2-1; a possible D gene is TRBD2 (5 bases). Germline assignment: CDR1 SGHRS and CDR2 YFSETQ. This CDR3 comprises 13 residues. Between the trimmed V and J ends, which lost 2 bases and 9 bases, there was a span of 12 bases. This CDR3 reads CASSFRGLGEQFF. The DNA for the CDR3 is TGCGCCAGCAGCTTTAGAGGGCTGGGTGAGCAGTTCTTC.

V gene TRBV6-6 combines with J gene TRBJ1-6; D is unresolved. The CDR3 loop spans 12 amino acids. V was pared by 6 bases and J by 10 bases, with 10 bases between. Germline values: CDR1 MNHNY, CDR2 SVGAGI (reference sequence). DNA for the CDR3: TGTGCCAGCAGCCCTACCCACTCACCCCTCCACTTT. Translating it yields CASSPTHSPLHF.

The V gene is TRBV6-5, the J gene TRBJ1-1; D perhaps matches TRBD1 (5 bases). Germline assignment: CDR1 MNHEY and CDR2 SVGAGI. The CDR3 is 15 amino acids. V was pared by 3 bases and J by 4 bases, with 15 bases between. In DNA, the CDR3 is TGTGCCAGCAGTTATCGCCCCCAGGGAGGCACTGAAGCTTTCTTT. It codes for CASSYRPQGGTEAFF.

The chain employs TRBV30 and TRBJ1-2; a possible D gene is TRBD1 (6 bases). This CDR3 region has 15 residues. Germline CDR1 is GTSNPN and CDR2 is SVGIG (reference sequence). Deletions cut 3 bases from V and 2 bases from J, with 16 bases between. CDR3 DNA: TGTGCCTGGAGCCCTATTGACAGGACAAACTATGGCTACACCTTC. Its translation: CAWSPIDRTNYGYTF.

In its sample, this clone was seen many times. The rearrangement joins TRBV27 to TRBJ1-2; no reliable D call. Germline V gene data show CDR1 as MNHEY and CDR2 as SMNVEV (reference sequence). V was cut by 3 bases and J by 1 base, with 6 bases left in between. The length of the CDR3 is 13 residues. The CDR3, as DNA: TGTGCCAGCAGTTTCGGGAGTAACTATGGCTACACCTTC. Residues: CASSFGSNYGYTF.

This clone has a single count. The rearrangement links TRBV5-1 to TRBJ2-5; D remains ambiguous. Gene TRBJ2-7 matches the end of the DNA better, so the J call may be wrong. Germline V gives CDR1 SGHRS, CDR2 YFSETQ. This CDR3 is built from 12 residues. The CDR3 sequence: CASSRGAYEQYF. The CDR3 coding sequence is TGCGCCAGCAGCCGAGGCGCCTACGAGCAGTACTTC.

By share of the sample, this clone is medium-sized. V is TRBV7-9 and J is TRBJ2-7, with 12 bases identical to TRBD1. After removal of 2 bases from V and 4 bases from J, the junction contained 6 bases not matched to a gene. Germline V gives CDR1 SEHNR, CDR2 FQNEAQ (reference sequence). The CDR3 spans 16 residues. The CDR3 loop reads CASSLLGTGGKYEQYF. The CDR3 nucleotides are TGTGCCAGCAGCTTATTGGGGACAGGGGGCAAATACGAGCAGTACTTC.

V and J are TRBV13 and TRBJ2-5; TRBD2 matches at 8 bases. The CDR3 sequence is 13 residues long. The V segment lost 6 bases and the J segment 3 bases; nucleotides outside the gene matches: 3. Germline V gene data show CDR1 as PRHDT and CDR2 as FYEKMQ (reference sequence). The CDR3 DNA follows: TGTGCCAGCAGTTTCGGGGGGGAAGAGACCCAGTACTTC. This encodes CASSFGGEETQYF.

The CDR3 is CASRATLNYGYTF. DNA for the CDR3: TGTGCCAGCAGGGCGACACTGAACTATGGCTACACCTTC. The rearrangement uses TRBV28 and TRBJ1-2; D uncertain. The CDR3 length is 13 residues. In germline, CDR1 is MDHEN, CDR2 SYDVKM. The V gene lost 6 bases and the J gene lost 2 bases, with 10 bases spanning the gap.

The V gene is TRBV18, the J gene TRBJ1-2, with 10 bases that match TRBD1. The CDR3 extends over 15 amino acids. CDR1 KGHSH and CDR2 LQKENI come from the germline V gene. The junction had 7 bases not matched to a gene; V was cut back by 6 bases and J by 3 bases. Here the CDR3 DNA reads TGTGCCAGCTCTCCCACCGGGACAGGGGACTATGGCTACACCTTC. It translates to CASSPTGTGDYGYTF.

The chain joins TRBV11-2 to TRBJ2-7, with TRBD1 identical over 7 bases. Unmatched junction bases numbered 5, after V lost 0 bases and J lost 3 bases. This CDR3 has 15 amino acids. Germline CDR1 reads SGHAT; CDR2 reads FQNNGV. CDR3 residues: CASSLDGQGVYEQYF. In DNA form, the CDR3 reads TGTGCCAGCAGCTTAGATGGCCAGGGGGTCTACGAGCAGTACTTC.

V gene TRBV2 combines with J gene TRBJ1-1; D is perhaps TRBD1 (6 bases). The CDR3 is 14 residues long. With 6 bases removed from V and 3 bases from J, the gap between germline ends came to 14 bases. Germline V gene data show CDR1 as SNHLY and CDR2 as FYNNEI. As DNA, the CDR3 is TGTGCCAGCAGAAACAGGGTAGGGTACACTGAAGCTTTCTTT. This gives the protein CASRNRVGYTEAFF. The full variable domain, its missing parts supplied by reference TRBV2 and TRBJ1-1, is EPEVTQTPSHQVTQMGQEVILRCVPISNHLYFYWYRQILGQKVEFLVSFYNNEISEKSEIFDDQFSVERPDGSNFTLKIRSTKLEDSAMYFCASRNRVGYTEAFFGQGTRLTVV.

The chain has TRBV6-1 and TRBJ2-7; D ambiguous. CDR1 MNHNS and CDR2 SASEGT come from the germline V gene. The V end lost 5 bases, the J end lost 3 bases, and 11 bases lay between the germline ends. This CDR3 region has 13 residues. This chain's CDR3 is CASSPNLDYEQYF. CDR3 sequence (DNA): TGTGCCAGCAGTCCCAACCTAGACTACGAGCAGTACTTC.

This clone has just one count. J is TRBJ1-6 and V is TRBV7-3, with 9 nucleotides matching TRBD1. CDR1 and CDR2 (germline): SGHTA, FQGTGA. Germline trimming cut 4 bases from V and 10 bases from J; bases unmatched to any gene: 5. This CDR3 contains 14 residues. CDR3: CASSSGQGESPLHF. The DNA of the CDR3 is TGTGCCAGCAGCTCGGGACAGGGTGAATCACCCCTCCACTTT.

V usage is TRBV29-1 and J usage is TRBJ2-2, with D maybe TRBD1 (6 bases). V was pared by 5 bases and J by 5 bases, with 15 bases between. Germline loops: CDR1 SQVTM, CDR2 ANQGSEA. The CDR3 has 14 residues. CDR3 nucleotides: TGCAGCGTTAGAATCCAGGGGCCGACCGGGGAGCTGTTTTTT. It specifies CSVRIQGPTGELFF.

This chain uses TRBV7-8 with TRBJ2-1; D not certain. There are 19 residues in the CDR3. Trimming removed 3 bases at V and 4 bases at J, with 25 bases between. Germline-derived CDR1 and CDR2 are SGHVS and FQNEAQ. The CDR3 region is CASSLRATAGSSYYNEQFF. CDR3 sequence (DNA): TGTGCCAGCAGCTTGCGCGCAACCGCCGGGTCCTCATATTACAATGAGCAGTTCTTC.

This clone occurred a few times. The chain uses TRBV5-1 and TRBJ1-3; no clear D gene. This CDR3 is 13 amino acids long. Trimming stripped 7 bases from V and 0 bases from J, with 8 bases between. CDR1 SGHRS and CDR2 YFSETQ come from the germline V gene. CDR3 bases: TGCGCCAGCTCGTATTACTCTGGAAACACCATATATTTT. Translation gives CASSYYSGNTIYF.

The chain employs TRBV5-1 and TRBJ1-2; D unclear. Per the germline V gene, CDR1 is SGHRS and CDR2 is YFSETQ. V shed 5 bases and J shed 0 bases, with 14 bases lying between them. The CDR3 consists of 15 residues. Here the CDR3 reads CASRENSLTNYGYTF. CDR3 nucleotides: TGCGCCAGCAGAGAGAACAGCCTGACTAACTATGGCTACACCTTC.

The J gene is TRBJ1-6, the V gene TRBV15; 8 positions agree with TRBD1. This CDR3 region has 15 residues. The germline V gene has CDR1 LNHNV and CDR2 YYDKDF (reference sequence). V trimming: 7 bases; J trimming: 10 bases; junction bases outside the gene matches: 12. The chain's CDR3 is CATKNGRGLSSPLHF. In DNA, the CDR3 is TGTGCCACCAAGAACGGCAGGGGGCTGTCATCACCCCTCCACTTT.

V gene TRBV5-6 combines with J gene TRBJ1-1; the D is unclear. Trimming took off 2 bases at V and 9 bases at J, with 23 bases between the two ends. Germline V CDR1 and CDR2: SGHDT, YYEEEE. The CDR3 totals 16 residues. In DNA form, the CDR3 reads TGTGCCAGCAGCTTCTCGAACCCTCGGGGTTGGATAAAAGCTTTCTTT. It translates to CASSFSNPRGWIKAFF.

This chain connects TRBV19 to TRBJ1-2; 8 nucleotides agree with TRBD1. The CDR3 spans 15 residues. V shed 1 base, J shed 4 bases, and the junction held 5 bases outside the gene matches. The V gene's germline CDR1 is LNHDA and CDR2 SQIVND (reference sequence). DNA of the CDR3: TGTGCCAGTAGTATAGGGACAGGGACTGGCTATGGCTACACCTTC. It encodes CASSIGTGTGYGYTF.